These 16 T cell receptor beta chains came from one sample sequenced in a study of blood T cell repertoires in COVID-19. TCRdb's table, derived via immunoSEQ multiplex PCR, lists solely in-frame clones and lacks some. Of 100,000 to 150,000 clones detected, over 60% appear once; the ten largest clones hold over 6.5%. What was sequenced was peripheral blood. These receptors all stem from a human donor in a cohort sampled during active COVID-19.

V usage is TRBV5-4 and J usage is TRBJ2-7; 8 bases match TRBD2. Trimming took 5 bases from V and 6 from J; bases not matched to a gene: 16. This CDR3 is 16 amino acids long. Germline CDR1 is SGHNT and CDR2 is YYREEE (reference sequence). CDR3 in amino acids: CASSGLSGRKNPEQYF. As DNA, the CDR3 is TGTGCCAGCAGTGGACTAAGCGGGAGAAAAAACCCCGAGCAGTACTTC.

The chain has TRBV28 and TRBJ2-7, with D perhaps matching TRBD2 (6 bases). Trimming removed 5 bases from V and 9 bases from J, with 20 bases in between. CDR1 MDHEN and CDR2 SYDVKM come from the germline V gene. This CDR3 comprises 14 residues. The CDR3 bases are TGTGCCAGCAGTATACCACAAGGGGACTTGCGGCAGTACTTC. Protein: CASSIPQGDLRQYF. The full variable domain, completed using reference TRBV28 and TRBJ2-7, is DVKVTQSSRYLVKRTGEKVFLECVQDMDHENMFWYRQDPGLGLRLIYFSYDVKMKEKGDIPEGYSVSREKKERFSLILESASTNQTSMYLCASSIPQGDLRQYFGPGTRLTVT.

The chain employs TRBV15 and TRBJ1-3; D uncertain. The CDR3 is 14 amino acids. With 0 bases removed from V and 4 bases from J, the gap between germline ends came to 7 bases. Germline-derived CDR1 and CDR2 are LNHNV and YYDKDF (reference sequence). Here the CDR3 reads CATSRDFGGNTIYF. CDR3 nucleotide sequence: TGTGCCACCAGCAGAGACTTTGGCGGAAACACCATATATTTT.

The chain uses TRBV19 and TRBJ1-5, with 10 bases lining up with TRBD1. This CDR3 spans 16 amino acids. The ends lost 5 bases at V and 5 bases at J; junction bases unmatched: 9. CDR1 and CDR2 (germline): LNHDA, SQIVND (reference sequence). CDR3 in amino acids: CASSPSRGQGDQPQHF. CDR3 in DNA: TGTGCCAGTAGTCCCTCCCGCGGACAGGGGGATCAGCCCCAGCATTTT.

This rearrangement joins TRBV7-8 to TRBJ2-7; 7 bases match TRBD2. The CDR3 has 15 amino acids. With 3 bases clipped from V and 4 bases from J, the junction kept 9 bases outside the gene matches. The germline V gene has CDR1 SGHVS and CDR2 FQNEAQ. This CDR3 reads CASSFRLAESYEQYF. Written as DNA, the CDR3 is TGTGCCAGCAGCTTCAGGCTAGCGGAGTCTTACGAGCAGTACTTC.

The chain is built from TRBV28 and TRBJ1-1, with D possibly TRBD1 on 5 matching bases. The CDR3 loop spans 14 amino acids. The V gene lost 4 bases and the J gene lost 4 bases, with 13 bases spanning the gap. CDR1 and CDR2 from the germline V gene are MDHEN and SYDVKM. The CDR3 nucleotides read TGTGCCAGCAGTTATGGGGCCCTGGGCACTGAAGCTTTCTTT. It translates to CASSYGALGTEAFF.

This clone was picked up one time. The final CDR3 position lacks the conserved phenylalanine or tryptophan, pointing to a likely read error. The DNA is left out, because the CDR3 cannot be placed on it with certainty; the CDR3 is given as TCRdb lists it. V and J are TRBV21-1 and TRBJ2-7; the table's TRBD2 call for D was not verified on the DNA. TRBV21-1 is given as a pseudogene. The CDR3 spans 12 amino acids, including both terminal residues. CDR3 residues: CASSNIRGSLQI.

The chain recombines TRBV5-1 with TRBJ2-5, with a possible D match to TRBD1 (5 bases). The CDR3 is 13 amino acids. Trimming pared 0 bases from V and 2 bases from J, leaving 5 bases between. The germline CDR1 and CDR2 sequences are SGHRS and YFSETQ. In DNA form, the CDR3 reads TGCGCCAGCAGCTTGGACAGGCAAGAGACCCAGTACTTC. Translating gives CASSLDRQETQYF.

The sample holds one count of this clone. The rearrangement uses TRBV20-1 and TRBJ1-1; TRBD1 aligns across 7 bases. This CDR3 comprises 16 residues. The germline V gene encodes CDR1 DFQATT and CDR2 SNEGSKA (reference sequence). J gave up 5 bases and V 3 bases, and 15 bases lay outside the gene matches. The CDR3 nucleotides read TGCAGTGCTAGTCCCGGACAGGCTGCTTGGGGGACTGAAGCTTTCTTT. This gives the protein CSASPGQAAWGTEAFF.

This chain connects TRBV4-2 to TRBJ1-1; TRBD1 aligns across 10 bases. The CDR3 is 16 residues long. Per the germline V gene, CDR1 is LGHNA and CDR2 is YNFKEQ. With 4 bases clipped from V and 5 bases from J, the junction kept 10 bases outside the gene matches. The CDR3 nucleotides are TGTGCCAGCAGCCGATTAGGACAGGGGGAGGAGACTGAAGCTTTCTTT. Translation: CASSRLGQGEETEAFF.

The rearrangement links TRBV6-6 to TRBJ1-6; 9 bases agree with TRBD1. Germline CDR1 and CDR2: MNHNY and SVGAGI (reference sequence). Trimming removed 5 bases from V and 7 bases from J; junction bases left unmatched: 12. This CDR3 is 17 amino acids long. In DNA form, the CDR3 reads TGTGCCAGCAGTCACAACAGGGGGCCCCCTCCAAATTCACCCCTCCACTTT. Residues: CASSHNRGPPPNSPLHF.

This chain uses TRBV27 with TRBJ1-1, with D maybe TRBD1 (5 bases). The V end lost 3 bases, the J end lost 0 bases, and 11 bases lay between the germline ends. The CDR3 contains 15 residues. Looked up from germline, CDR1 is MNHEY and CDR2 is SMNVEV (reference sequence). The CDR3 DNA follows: TGTGCCAGCAGTTTGGACACGGCCTTGAACACTGAAGCTTTCTTT. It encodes CASSLDTALNTEAFF.

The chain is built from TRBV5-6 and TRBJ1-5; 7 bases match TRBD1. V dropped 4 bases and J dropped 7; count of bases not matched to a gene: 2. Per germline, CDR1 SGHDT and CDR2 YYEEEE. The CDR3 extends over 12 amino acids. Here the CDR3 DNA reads TGTGCCAGCAGCATCAGGGGGCAGCCCCAGCATTTT. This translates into CASSIRGQPQHF.

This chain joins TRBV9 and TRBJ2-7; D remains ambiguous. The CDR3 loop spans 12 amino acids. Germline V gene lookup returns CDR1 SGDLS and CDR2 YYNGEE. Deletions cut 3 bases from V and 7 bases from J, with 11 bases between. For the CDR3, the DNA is TGTGCCAGCAGCGGAGGATTGAGAGAGCAGTACTTC. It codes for CASSGGLREQYF.

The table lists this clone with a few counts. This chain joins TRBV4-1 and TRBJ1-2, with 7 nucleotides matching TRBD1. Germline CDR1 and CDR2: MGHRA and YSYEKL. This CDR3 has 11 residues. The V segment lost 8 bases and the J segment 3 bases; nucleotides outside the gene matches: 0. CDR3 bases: TGCGCCAGCCAGGGGGACTATGGCTACACCTTC. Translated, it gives CASQGDYGYTF.

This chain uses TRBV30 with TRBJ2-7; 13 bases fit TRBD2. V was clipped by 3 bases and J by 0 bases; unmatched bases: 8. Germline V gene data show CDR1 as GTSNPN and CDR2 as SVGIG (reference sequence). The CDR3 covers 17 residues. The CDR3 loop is CAWSALTSGGYSYEQYF. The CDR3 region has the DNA TGTGCCTGGAGCGCCCTGACTAGCGGGGGGTACTCCTACGAGCAGTACTTC.